Listed below are T cell receptor beta chains from one sample, sequenced in a study of T cell repertoires in aging, cancer and after chemotherapy. From the multiplex PCR reads, TCRdb called clonotypes with MiXCR, one entry per CDR3 protein. This sample has some 2,400 distinct CDR3 sequences; about 30% occur once, and the top ten carry about 8%. The sample taken for sequencing was blood. These receptor sequences come from a human donor with a solid tumor. Both conserved end residues are part of each CDR3.

cdr3_aa v_call cdr3_length
CASSLVSVEAFF TRBV7-9 12
CASSSRQGRYGYTF TRBV27 14
CASSSTGGPPPYNEQFF TRBV27 17
CALKSRLAFDTQYF TRBV30 14
CASRGTGHGYTF TRBV6-5 12
CSARDVGQDTGELFF TRBV20-1 15
CASRTGFSGANVLTF TRBV6-1 15
CASSSPGTGAYNEQYF TRBV6-5 16
CASSFGGQPQHF TRBV7-9 12
CASSLSGSPYTQYF TRBV28 14
CVSSEYRWEDYGYTF TRBV5-4 15
CASSPGTHSYEQYF TRBV5-6 14
CASSSQGRNQPQHF TRBV11-2 14
CASSLVNLNKQFF TRBV7-9 13
CATRTGSTDTQYF TRBV15 13
CASSGIGQGAKNIQYF TRBV5-6 16
CASSEDTGSSYEQYF TRBV6-4 15
CASSPQGSAEAFF TRBV28 13
CASSYSIRQARNSPLHF TRBV6-5 17
CASSVNRGGSGANVLTF TRBV6-1 17
CASSRDRAQAYEQYF TRBV19 15
CSARTPTKSGANVLTF TRBV20-1 16
CAISESSYEQYF TRBV10-3 12
CASSSGLAGDEQFF TRBV12-3/TRBV12-4 14
CASSVGTRREKLFF TRBV19 14
CASSQAFGQGEQYF TRBV4-2 14
CASSRPRDVDTGELFF TRBV5-4 16
CASSLLQNTEAFF TRBV18 13
CASSFEGGLNTGELFF TRBV12-3/TRBV12-4 16
CATSDLQSNDRENQPQHF TRBV24-1 18
CASSEMGLAGVNEQFF TRBV10-1 16
CASSLALAGNTIYF TRBV12-3/TRBV12-4 14
CASSLEGQSTDTQYF TRBV5-1 15
CASSLGGSEKAFF TRBV27 13
CASSPSYSGANVLTF TRBV6-4 15
CASSKAGRGDTEAFF TRBV5-6 15
CAYQPGQGSQPQHF TRBV30 14
CASSLQTGQGAAETQYF TRBV7-9 17
CASSLVGSGELFF TRBV5-1 13
CASSFKVIHYGYTF TRBV27 14
CASSPTGSSNQPQHF TRBV18 15
CASSLGDEQFF TRBV7-9 11
CASVSDSDYNEQFF TRBV6-4 14
CASSSINQPQHF TRBV12-3/TRBV12-4 12
CASSLKVDRGYEQYF TRBV7-6 15
CAWSSGTSGRGDTQYF TRBV30 16
CASSYSFTGLGEKLFF TRBV6-5 16
CASRLTGVRNEQFF TRBV28 14
CSAPGQLETQYF TRBV20-1 12
CATSRSISYNEQFF TRBV6-5 14